These 3 T cell receptor beta chains were sequenced from one sample in a study of T cell clonality in common variable immunodeficiency. Sequencing was performed with immunoSEQ multiplex PCR; in TCRdb, only in-frame clones are kept and a portion is missing. The repertoire yields 50,000 or so clones, none seen only once; the top ten contain approximately 3%. Sequencing was performed on peripheral blood mononuclear cells. These receptors were collected from a person aged 18-70 years in good health.

In its sample, this clone was seen many times. With the read ending 3 residues before the CDR3 end, the germline J gene is used to fill in that end. The gene calls are TRBV2 and TRBJ2-5, with 7 bases lining up with TRBD2. From germline, CDR1 is SNHLY and CDR2 FYNNEI. The trim removed 6 bases at V and 4 bases at J, leaving 8 bases unmatched. The CDR3 covers 14 residues. The sequenced CDR3 bases are TGTGCCAGCAGAGATGGACTAGAGGTAGAGACC. Its translation is CASRDGLEVET. The whole CDR3 protein reads CASRDGLEVETQYF.

On this clone itself: This likely reflects a read error, since a far larger clone is one base away. The DNA ends 3 residues before the CDR3 does, and the rest of the CDR3 is filled in from the germline J gene. This sequence joins TRBV6-2 or TRBV6-3 and TRBJ2-4; perhaps TRBD2 as D (5 bases). Germline CDR1 reads MNHEY; CDR2 reads SVGEGT. This CDR3 contains 15 residues. CDR3 amino acids: CVSRPLGVAKNIQYF. Incomplete CDR3 DNA: TGTGTCAGCAGACCCCTCGGGGTTGCCAAAAACATT.

A note on this clone: The read is 3 residues too short to cover the CDR3 end, so that end is filled in from the germline J gene. This chain links TRBV19 with TRBJ1-5, with D perhaps TRBD1 (5 bases). Germline V gene lookup returns CDR1 LNHDA and CDR2 SQIVND (reference sequence). V shed 7 bases and J shed 0 bases, with 10 bases lying between them. This CDR3 has 14 residues. The sequenced part of the CDR3 DNA is TGTGCCAGTATCAAGGGGAATAGCAATCAGCCC. Amino acid sequence: CASIKGNSNQP. The whole CDR3 sequence is CASIKGNSNQPQHF.